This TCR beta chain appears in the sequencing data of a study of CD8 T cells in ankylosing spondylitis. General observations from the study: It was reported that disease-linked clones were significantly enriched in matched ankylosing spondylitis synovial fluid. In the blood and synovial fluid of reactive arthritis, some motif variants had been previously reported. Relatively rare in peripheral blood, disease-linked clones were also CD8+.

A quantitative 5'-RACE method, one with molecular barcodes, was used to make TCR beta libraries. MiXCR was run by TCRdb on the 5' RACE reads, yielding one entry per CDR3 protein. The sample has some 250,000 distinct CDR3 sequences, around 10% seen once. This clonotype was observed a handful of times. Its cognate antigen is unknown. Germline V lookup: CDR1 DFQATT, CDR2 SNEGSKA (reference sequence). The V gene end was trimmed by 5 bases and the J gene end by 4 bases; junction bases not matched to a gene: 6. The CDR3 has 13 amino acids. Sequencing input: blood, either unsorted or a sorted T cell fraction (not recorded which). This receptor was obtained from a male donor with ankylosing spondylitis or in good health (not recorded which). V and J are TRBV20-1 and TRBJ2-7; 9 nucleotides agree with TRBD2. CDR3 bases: TGCAGTGCTTTAGCGGGAGAAGCGTACGAGCAGTACTTC. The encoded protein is CSALAGEAYEQYF.